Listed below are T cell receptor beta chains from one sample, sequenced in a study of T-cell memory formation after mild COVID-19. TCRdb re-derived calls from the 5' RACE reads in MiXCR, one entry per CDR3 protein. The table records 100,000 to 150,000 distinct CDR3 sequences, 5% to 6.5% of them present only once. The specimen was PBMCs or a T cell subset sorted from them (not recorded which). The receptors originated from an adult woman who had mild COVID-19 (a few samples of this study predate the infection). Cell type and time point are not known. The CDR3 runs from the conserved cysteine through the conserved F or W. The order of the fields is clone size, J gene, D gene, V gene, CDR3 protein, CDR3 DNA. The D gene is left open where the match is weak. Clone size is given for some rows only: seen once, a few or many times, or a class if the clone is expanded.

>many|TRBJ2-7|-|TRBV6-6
CASSYGGAVAYEQYF
TGTGCCAGCAGTTATGGGGGGGCTGTGGCCTACGAGCAGTACTTC
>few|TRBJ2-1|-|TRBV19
CASKSNEQFF
TGTGCCAGTAAAAGCAATGAGCAGTTCTTC
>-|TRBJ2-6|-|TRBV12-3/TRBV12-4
CASSKGSSGANVLTF
TGTGCCAGCAGTAAGGGTAGCTCTGGGGCCAACGTCCTGACTTTC
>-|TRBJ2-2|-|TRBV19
CASTSASVDTGELFF
TGTGCCAGTACTAGCGCCAGCGTGGACACCGGGGAGCTGTTTTTT
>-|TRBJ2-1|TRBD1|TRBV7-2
CASSATGDEQFF
TGTGCCAGCAGCGCGACAGGGGATGAGCAGTTCTTC
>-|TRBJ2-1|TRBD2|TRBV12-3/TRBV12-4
CASSFLAGITYNEQFF
TGTGCCAGCAGTTTCTTAGCGGGGATAACCTACAATGAGCAGTTCTTC
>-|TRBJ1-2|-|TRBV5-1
CASSLVFGRPAIGYTF
TGCGCCAGCAGCTTGGTGTTCGGCAGGCCGGCCATTGGCTACACCTTC
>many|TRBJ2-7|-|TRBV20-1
CSAYSGTGNGYEQYF
TGCAGTGCTTATTCGGGGACTGGGAACGGCTACGAGCAGTACTTC
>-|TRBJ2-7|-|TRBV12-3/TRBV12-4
CASSRRAGGTGDYEQYF
TGTGCCAGCAGCCGGCGGGCGGGGGGGACAGGAGACTACGAGCAGTACTTC
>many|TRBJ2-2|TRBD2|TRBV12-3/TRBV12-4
CASNTGLAGTKSTGELFF
TGTGCCAGCAACACGGGACTAGCGGGAACCAAATCCACCGGGGAGCTGTTTTTT
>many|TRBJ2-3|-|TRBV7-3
CASSLGAAGVTDTQYF
TGTGCCAGCAGCTTAGGTGCGGCCGGGGTGACAGATACGCAGTATTTT
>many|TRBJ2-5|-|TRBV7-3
CASSLSGREETQYF
TGTGCCAGCAGCTTATCCGGAAGAGAAGAGACCCAGTACTTC
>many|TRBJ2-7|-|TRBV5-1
CASSSSQGAPYEQYF
TGCGCCAGCAGTTCCTCACAGGGAGCTCCCTACGAGCAGTACTTC
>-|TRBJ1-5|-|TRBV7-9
CASSLTNQPQHF
TGTGCCAGCAGCCTGACCAATCAGCCCCAGCATTTT
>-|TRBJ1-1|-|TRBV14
CASSQESYTEAFF
TGTGCCAGCAGCCAAGAGTCTTACACTGAAGCTTTCTTT
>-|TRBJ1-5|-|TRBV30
CAWGEEGLRPQHF
TGTGCCTGGGGGGAGGAGGGGTTAAGGCCCCAGCATTTT
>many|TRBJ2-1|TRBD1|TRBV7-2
CASSSDRGSYNEQFF
TGTGCCAGCAGCTCTGACAGGGGGTCTTACAATGAGCAGTTCTTC
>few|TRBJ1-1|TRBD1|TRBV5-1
CASSATPQGMGTEAFF
TGCGCCAGCAGCGCAACACCACAGGGGATGGGGACTGAAGCTTTCTTT
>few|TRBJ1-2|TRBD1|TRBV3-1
CASSQSPSNSGGTGVSYTF
TGTGCCAGCAGCCAATCTCCGTCAAATTCGGGCGGGACAGGAGTTTCGTACACCTTC
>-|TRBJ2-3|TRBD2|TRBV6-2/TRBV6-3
CASGQRGGTDTQYF
TGTGCCAGCGGGCAGCGGGGGGGCACAGATACGCAGTATTTT
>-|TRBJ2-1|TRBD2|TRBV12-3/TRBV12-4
CASSRSRASGSFSYNEQFF
TGTGCCAGCAGTCGAAGCAGGGCTAGCGGGAGTTTCTCCTACAATGAGCAGTTCTTC
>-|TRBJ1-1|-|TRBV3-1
CASRPQGGNTEAFF
TGTGCCAGCAGGCCCCAGGGCGGAAACACTGAAGCTTTCTTT
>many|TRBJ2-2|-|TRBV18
CASSPDRLNTGELFF
TGTGCCAGCTCACCCGACAGACTGAACACCGGGGAGCTGTTTTTT
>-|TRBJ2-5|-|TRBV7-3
CSSSRRARETQYF
TGTTCCAGCAGCCGCCGGGCCAGGGAGACCCAGTACTTC
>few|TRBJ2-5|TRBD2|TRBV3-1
CASSQGLTSGGFQETQYF
TGTGCCAGCAGCCAGGGCTTGACTAGCGGGGGTTTCCAAGAGACCCAGTACTTC
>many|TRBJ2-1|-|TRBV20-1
CSAVQGPQQFF
TGCAGTGCTGTACAGGGTCCACAGCAGTTCTTC
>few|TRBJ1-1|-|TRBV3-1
CASSRGGAGGQTEAFF
TGTGCCAGCAGCCGCGGGGGCGCAGGAGGTCAAACTGAAGCTTTCTTT
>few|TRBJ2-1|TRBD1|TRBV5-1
CASSLDPGQGYNEQFF
TGCGCCAGCAGCTTGGACCCGGGACAGGGGTACAATGAGCAGTTCTTC
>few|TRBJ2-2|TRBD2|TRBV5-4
CASSRGLVRHTGELFF
TGTGCCAGCAGCCGCGGACTAGTTCGGCACACCGGGGAGCTGTTTTTT
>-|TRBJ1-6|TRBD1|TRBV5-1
CASSLRGGHNSPLHF
TGCGCCAGCAGCTTAAGAGGGGGCCATAATTCACCCCTCCACTTT
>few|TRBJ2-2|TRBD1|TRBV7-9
CASSSDRVRRELFF
TGTGCCAGCAGCTCCGACAGGGTTAGGAGGGAGCTGTTTTTT
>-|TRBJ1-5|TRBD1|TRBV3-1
CASSLSGQGAPQHF
TGTGCCAGCAGCCTTTCGGGACAGGGGGCCCCTCAGCATTTT
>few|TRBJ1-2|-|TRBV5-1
CASSLGTTNGYTF
TGCGCCAGCAGCCTAGGGACTACCAATGGCTACACCTTC
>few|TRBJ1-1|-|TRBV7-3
CASSLTGGTGHTEAFF
TGTGCCAGCAGCTTAACTGGGGGAACAGGGCACACTGAAGCTTTCTTT
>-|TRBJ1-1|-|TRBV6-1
CASSATGLNTEAFF
TGTGCCAGCAGTGCAACAGGGCTCAACACTGAAGCTTTCTTT
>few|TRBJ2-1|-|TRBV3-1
CASSPLRGGSLVHEQFF
TGTGCCAGCAGCCCTTTAAGGGGGGGGAGCTTAGTCCATGAGCAGTTCTTC
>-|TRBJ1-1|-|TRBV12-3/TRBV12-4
CASSFGQRNTGAFF
TGTGCCAGCAGTTTCGGACAGAGAAACACTGGAGCTTTCTTT
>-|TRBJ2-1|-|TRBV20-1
CSARGLDRGNELFF
TGCAGTGCTAGAGGTCTGGATCGTGGCAATGAGCTGTTCTTC
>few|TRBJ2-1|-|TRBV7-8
CASSALGRGYNEQFF
TGTGCCAGCAGCGCGCTGGGCAGGGGCTACAATGAGCAGTTCTTC